This entry is about one T cell receptor (beta chain). This entry comes from a study of cytomegalovirus exposure and HLA in healthy donors. Study-level background: From about 200 million T cells, an earlier analysis saw 90 million to 130 million unique TCR beta sequences.

Germline loops: CDR1 SGHTA, CDR2 FQGNSA. The CDR3 covers 15 residues. The ends lost 5 bases at V and 9 bases at J; junction bases unmatched: 12. The PCR made use of 60 Vbeta and 13 Jbeta primers. Libraries were prepared by immunoSEQ multiplex PCR; TCRdb keeps only in-frame clonotypes and omits some of them. Among about 150,000 clones listed, around 82% were seen once. The sequence derives from a woman between 50 and 59 years old in good health and CMV-seropositive. Sequencing was performed on PBMCs. This chain links TRBV7-2 with TRBJ2-1; 8 bases fit TRBD2. The CDR3 here is CASSITTGGRGEQFF. CDR3 DNA sequence: TGTGCCAGCAGCATCACAACGGGGGGGCGGGGTGAGCAGTTCTTC.